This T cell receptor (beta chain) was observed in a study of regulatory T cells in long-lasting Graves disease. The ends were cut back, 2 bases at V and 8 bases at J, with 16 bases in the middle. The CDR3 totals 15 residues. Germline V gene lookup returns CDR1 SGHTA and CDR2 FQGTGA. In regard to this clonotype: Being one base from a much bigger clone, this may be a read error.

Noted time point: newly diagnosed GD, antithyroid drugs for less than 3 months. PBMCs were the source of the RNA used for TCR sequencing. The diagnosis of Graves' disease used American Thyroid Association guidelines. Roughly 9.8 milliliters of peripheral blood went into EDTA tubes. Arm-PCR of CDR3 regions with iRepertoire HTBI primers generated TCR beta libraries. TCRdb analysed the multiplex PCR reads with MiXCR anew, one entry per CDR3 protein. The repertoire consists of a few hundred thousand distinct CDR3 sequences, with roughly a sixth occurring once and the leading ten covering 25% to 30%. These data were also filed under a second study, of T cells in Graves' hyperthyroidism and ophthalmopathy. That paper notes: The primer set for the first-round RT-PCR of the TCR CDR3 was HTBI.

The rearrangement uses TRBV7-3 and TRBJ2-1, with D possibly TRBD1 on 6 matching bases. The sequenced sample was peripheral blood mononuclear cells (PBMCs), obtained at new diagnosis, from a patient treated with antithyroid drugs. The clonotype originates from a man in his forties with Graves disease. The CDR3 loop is CASSLGATRTDEQFF. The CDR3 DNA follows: TGTGCCAGCAGCTTAGGGGCGACCCGGACAGATGAGCAGTTCTTC.